The 6 T cell receptor beta chains below come from one sample, sequenced in a study of T cells in Graves' hyperthyroidism and ophthalmopathy. Researchers amplified the TCR beta CDR3 regions from RNA transcripts. RT-PCR in the first round (using the HTBI primer set) targeted the TCR CDR3. Each CDR3 protein gets one entry after TCRdb re-called the multiplex PCR reads with MiXCR. The table includes almost 350,000 distinct CDR3 sequences, 15% to 20% detected once. Sequenced material: blood. These receptor sequences come from a woman between 35 and 50 years old with Graves' ophthalmopathy.

This clonotype was detected many times. The chain recombines TRBV15 with TRBJ1-1; D is unclear. V was shortened by 3 bases and J by 4 bases, with 9 bases between the two germline ends. This CDR3 contains 13 residues. Germline CDR1 is LNHNV and CDR2 is YYDKDF (reference sequence). The CDR3 protein is CATSRSRGTEAFF. The CDR3 coding sequence is TGTGCCACCAGCAGGTCGCGGGGCACTGAAGCTTTCTTT.

This clonotype showed up many times. The chain recombines TRBV28 with TRBJ2-7, with 7 positions matching TRBD1. V lost 2 bases, J lost 6 bases, and 25 bases stayed unmatched. CDR1 MDHEN and CDR2 SYDVKM come from the germline V gene. The CDR3 spans 20 residues. CDR3 region: CASSLTAYRWTRDSEGEQYF. The DNA for the CDR3 is TGTGCCAGCAGTTTAACCGCCTACCGTTGGACCCGGGACAGCGAGGGCGAGCAGTACTTC.

This clonotype was recorded many times. This sequence joins TRBV29-1 and TRBJ1-1; tentative D call: TRBD1 (5 bases). Germline CDR1 and CDR2: SQVTM and ANQGSEA. The length of the CDR3 is 11 residues. V was cut by 2 bases and J by 8 bases, with 9 bases left in between. The CDR3, as DNA: TGCAGCGTTGAAAGACAGATAGAAGCTTTCTTT. Its translation is CSVERQIEAFF.

The table lists this clonotype with many counts. The genes are TRBV7-2 and TRBJ2-5; 7 bases are shared with TRBD2. V lost 1 base to trimming and J lost 2 bases; unmatched junction nucleotides: 4. Germline values: CDR1 SGHTA, CDR2 FQGNSA. This CDR3 region has 15 residues. The CDR3 DNA reads as TGTGCCAGCAGCTTAGATTCGGGGGGACAAGAGACCCAGTACTTC. Amino acids: CASSLDSGGQETQYF.

This clonotype has a handful of counts. This may be a read error, as it is one base from a much larger clone. The chain couples TRBV28 to TRBJ1-3, with a possible D match to TRBD1 (5 bases). The germline V gene has CDR1 MDHEN and CDR2 SYDVKM. CDR3 length: 14 residues. CDR3 loop: CTSSERDPRNTIYF. CDR3 DNA sequence: TGTACCAGCAGCGAACGGGACCCTCGGAACACCATATATTTT.

The V call is TRBV10-1, the J call TRBJ2-5; the match to TRBD2 covers 7 bases. The CDR3 is 14 residues long. Germline V gene data show CDR1 as WNHNN and CDR2 as SYGVQD (reference sequence). Trimming removed 2 bases from V and 5 bases from J; junction bases left unmatched: 5. In DNA, the CDR3 is TGCGCCAGCAGTGAGGGCGGGAGTAAGGAGACCCAGTACTTC. Its translation is CASSEGGSKETQYF.